This T cell receptor beta chain was identified during a study of T cells in Graves' hyperthyroidism and ophthalmopathy. Germline V gene lookup returns CDR1 DFQATT and CDR2 SNEGSKA (reference sequence). The CDR3 runs 15 residues. V gave up 7 bases and J gave up 9 bases, with 25 bases separating them. What was amplified from RNA transcripts were TCR beta CDR3 regions. Initially, a first-round RT-PCR of the TCR CDR3 employed the HTBI primer set. TCRdb used MiXCR to reprocess the multiplex PCR reads, holding one entry per CDR3 protein. The sample carries about 610,000 distinct CDR3 sequences, 40% to 55% recorded once. Findings and caveats of the study: With a median lead of roughly 6.8 months before onset, the model predicted ophthalmopathy.

The authors deemed Graves' hyperthyroidism stable absent ophthalmopathy progression within 18 months. Uncontrolled infections, other autoimmune diseases, pregnancy or lactation led to exclusion of patients. Details on this clonotype: Antigen unknown.

Sequencing used peripheral blood or thyroid tissue (not recorded which). The genes are TRBV20-1 and TRBJ1-5; D possibly corresponds to TRBD1 (5 bases). This clonotype was sampled from a woman in her late teens or twenties with Graves' hyperthyroidism. The CDR3 DNA is TGCAGTGGTATCCTTAGGGGACCGACTCGGGGGCCCCAGCATTTT. Encoded protein: CSGILRGPTRGPQHF.